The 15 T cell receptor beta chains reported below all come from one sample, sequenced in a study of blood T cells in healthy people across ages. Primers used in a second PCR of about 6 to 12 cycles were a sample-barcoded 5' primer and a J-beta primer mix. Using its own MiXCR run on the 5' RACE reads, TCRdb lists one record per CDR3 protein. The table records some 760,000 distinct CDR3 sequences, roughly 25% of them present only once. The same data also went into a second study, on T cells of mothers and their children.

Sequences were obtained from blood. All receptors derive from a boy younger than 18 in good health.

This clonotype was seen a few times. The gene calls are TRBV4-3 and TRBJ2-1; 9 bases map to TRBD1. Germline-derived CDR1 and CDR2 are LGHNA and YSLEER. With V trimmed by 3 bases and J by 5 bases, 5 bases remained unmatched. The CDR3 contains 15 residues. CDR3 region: CASSQGTGRNNEQFF. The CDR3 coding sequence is TGCGCCAGCAGCCAGGGGACAGGGAGAAACAATGAGCAGTTCTTC.

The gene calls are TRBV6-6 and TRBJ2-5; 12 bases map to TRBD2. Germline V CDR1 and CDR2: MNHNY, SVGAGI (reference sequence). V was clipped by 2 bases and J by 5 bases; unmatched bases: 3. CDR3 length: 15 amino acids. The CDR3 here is CASSYLAGGPETQYF. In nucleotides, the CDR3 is TGTGCCAGCAGTTACCTAGCGGGGGGGCCTGAGACCCAGTACTTC.

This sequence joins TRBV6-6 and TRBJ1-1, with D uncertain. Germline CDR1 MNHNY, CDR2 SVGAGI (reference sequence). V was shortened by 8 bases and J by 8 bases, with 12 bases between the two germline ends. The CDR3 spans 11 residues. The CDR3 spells CASRIHAEAFF. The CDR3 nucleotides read TGTGCCAGCCGTATACACGCCGAAGCTTTCTTT.

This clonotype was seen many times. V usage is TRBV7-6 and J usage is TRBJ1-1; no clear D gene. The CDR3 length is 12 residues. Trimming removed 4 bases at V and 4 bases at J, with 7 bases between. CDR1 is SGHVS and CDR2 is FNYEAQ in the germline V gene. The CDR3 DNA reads TGTGCCAGCAGCTCCCCGAGCACTGAAGCTTTCTTT. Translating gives CASSSPSTEAFF.

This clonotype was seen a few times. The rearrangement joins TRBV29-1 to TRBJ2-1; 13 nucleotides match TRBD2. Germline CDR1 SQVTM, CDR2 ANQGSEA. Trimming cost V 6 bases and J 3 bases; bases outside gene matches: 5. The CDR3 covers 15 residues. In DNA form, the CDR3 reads TGCAGCGTCTATGGGACTAGCGGGAACTACAATGAGCAGTTCTTC. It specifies CSVYGTSGNYNEQFF.

In nucleotides, the CDR3 is TGTGCCACCTATTCTCAAGTCAGGGGGGATACGCAGTATTTT. Protein: CATYSQVRGDTQYF. The genes are TRBV6-6 and TRBJ2-3, with 7 nucleotides matching TRBD1. The V segment lost 10 bases and the J segment 6 bases; nucleotides outside the gene matches: 13. The CDR3 runs to 14 residues. From germline, CDR1 is MNHNY and CDR2 SVGAGI (reference sequence).

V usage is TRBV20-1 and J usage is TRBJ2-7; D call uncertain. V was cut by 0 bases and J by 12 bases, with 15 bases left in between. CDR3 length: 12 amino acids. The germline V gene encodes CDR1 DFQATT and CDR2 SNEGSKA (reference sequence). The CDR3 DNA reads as TGCAGTGCTAGAGATCCCTCGGGTGTTGGGTACTTC. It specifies CSARDPSGVGYF.

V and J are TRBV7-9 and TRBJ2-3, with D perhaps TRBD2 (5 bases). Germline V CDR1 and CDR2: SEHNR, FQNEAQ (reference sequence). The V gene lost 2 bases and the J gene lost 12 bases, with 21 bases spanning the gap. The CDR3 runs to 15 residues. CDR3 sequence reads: CASSLTSSGSGTQYF. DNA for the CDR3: TGTGCCAGCAGCTTAACTAGTTCAGGCTCAGGTACACAGTATTTT.

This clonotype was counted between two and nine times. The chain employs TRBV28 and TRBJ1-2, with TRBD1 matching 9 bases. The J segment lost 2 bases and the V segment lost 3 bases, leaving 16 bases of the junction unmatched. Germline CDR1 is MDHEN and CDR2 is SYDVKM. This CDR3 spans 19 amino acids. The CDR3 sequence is CASSFQRTGTGKENYGYTF. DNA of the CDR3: TGTGCCAGCAGTTTCCAACGAACCGGGACAGGGAAGGAGAACTATGGCTACACCTTC.

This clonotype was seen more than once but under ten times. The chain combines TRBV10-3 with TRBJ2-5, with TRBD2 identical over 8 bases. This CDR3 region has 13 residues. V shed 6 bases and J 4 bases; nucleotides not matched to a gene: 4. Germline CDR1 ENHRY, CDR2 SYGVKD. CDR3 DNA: TGTGCCATCAGCGGACTAGCTGGAGAGACCCAGTACTTC. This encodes CAISGLAGETQYF.

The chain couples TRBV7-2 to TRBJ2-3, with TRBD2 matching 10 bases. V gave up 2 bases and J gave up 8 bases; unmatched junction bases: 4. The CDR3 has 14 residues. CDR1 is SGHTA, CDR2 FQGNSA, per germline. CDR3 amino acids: CASSLPRTSGTQYF. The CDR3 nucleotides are TGTGCCAGCAGCTTACCCCGGACTAGCGGTACGCAGTATTTT.

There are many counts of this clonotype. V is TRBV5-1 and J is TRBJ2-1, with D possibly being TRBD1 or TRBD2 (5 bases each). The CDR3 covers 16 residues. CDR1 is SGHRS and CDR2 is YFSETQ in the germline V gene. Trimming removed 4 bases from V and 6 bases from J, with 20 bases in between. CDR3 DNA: TGCGCCAGCAGCCCGGGACCGGGAACTCAGGGCAATGAGCAGTTCTTC. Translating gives CASSPGPGTQGNEQFF.

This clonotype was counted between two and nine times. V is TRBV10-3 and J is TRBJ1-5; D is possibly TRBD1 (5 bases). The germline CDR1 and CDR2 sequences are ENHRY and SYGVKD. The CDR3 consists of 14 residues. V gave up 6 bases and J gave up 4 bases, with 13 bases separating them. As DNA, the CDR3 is TGTGCCATCAGCCCTGGGGGGGAAAATCAGCCCCAGCATTTT. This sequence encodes CAISPGGENQPQHF.

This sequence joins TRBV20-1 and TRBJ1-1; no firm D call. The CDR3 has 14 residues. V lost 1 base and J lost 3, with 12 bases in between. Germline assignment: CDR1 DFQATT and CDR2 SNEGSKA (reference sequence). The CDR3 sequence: CSARASFAHTEAFF. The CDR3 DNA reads TGCAGTGCTAGAGCGAGCTTTGCGCACACTGAAGCTTTCTTT.

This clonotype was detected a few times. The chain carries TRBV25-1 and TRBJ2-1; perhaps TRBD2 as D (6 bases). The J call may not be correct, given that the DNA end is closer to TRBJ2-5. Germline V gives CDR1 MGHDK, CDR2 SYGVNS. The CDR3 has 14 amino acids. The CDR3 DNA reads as TGTGCCAGCAGTGAATCGATGGGGGGAGAGACCCAGTACTTC. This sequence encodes CASSESMGGETQYF.